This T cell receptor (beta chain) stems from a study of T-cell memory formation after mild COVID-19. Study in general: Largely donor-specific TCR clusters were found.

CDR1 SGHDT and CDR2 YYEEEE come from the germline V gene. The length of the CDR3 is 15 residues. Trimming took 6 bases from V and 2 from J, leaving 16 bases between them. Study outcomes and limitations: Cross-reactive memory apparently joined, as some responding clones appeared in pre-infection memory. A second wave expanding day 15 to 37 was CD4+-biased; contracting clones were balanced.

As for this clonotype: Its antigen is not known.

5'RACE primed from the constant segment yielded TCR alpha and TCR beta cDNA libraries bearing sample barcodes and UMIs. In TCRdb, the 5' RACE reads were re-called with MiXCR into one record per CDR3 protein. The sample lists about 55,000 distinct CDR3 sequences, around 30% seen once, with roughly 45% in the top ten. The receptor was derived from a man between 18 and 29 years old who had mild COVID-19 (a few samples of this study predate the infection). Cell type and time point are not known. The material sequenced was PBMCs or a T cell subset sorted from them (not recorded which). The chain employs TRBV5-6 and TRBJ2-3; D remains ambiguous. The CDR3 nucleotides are TGTGCCAGCAATTTATGGTGGCCTCACACAGATACGCAGTATTTT. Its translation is CASNLWWPHTDTQYF.